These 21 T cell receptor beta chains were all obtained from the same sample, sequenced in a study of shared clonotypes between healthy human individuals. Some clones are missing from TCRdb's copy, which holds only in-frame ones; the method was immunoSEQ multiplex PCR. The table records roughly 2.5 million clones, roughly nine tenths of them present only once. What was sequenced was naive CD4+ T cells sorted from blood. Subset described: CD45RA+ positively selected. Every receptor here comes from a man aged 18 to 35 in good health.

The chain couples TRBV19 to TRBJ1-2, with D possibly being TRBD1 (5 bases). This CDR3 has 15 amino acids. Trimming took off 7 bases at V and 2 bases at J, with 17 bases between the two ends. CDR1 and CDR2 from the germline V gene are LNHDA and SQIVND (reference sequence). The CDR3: CASNLRADLNYGYTF. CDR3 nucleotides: TGTGCCAGTAATCTCAGGGCAGATTTAAACTATGGCTACACCTTC.

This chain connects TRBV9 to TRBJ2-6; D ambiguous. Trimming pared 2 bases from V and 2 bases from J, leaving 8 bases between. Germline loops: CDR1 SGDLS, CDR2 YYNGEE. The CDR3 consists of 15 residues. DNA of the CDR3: TGTGCCAGCAGCGTTCTCGGAGCTGGGGCCAACGTCCTGACTTTC. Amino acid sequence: CASSVLGAGANVLTF. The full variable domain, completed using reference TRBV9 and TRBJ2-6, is DSGVTQTPKHLITATGQRVTLRCSPRSGDLSVYWYQQSLDQGLQFLIQYYNGEERAKGNILERFSAQQFPDLHSELNLSSLELGDSALYFCASSVLGAGANVLTFGAGSRLTVL.

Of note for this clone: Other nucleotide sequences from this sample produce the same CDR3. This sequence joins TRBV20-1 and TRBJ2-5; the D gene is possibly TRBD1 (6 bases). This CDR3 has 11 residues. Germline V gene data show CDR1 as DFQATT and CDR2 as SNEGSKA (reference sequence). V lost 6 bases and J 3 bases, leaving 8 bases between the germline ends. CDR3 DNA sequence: TGCAGTGCCCACAGGGAAGAGACCCAGTACTTC. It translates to CSAHREETQYF.

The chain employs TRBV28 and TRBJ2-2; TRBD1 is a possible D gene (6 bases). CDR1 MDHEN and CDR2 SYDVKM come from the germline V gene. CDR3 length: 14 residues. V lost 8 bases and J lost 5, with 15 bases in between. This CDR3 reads CASDPQGSTGELFF. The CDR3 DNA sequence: TGTGCCAGCGATCCGCAGGGGTCAACCGGGGAGCTGTTTTTT.

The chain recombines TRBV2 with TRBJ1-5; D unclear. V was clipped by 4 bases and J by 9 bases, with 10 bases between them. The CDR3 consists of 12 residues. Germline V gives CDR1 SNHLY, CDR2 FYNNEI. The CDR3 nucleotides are TGTGCCAGCAGTGGATGGGATCCGCCCCAGCATTTT. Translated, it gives CASSGWDPPQHF.

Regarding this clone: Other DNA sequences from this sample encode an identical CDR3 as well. CDR3 sequence: CASSLGDRVTDTQYF. The CDR3 DNA reads TGCGCCAGCAGCTTGGGGGACAGGGTCACAGATACGCAGTATTTT. The chain carries TRBV5-1 and TRBJ2-3; TRBD1 matches 9 bases. The germline CDR1 and CDR2 sequences are SGHRS and YFSETQ. This CDR3 contains 15 residues. Losses at the gene ends were 0 bases for V and 2 bases for J; bases not matched to a gene: 1. Filled out from reference TRBV5-1 and TRBJ2-3, the complete variable domain reads KAGVTQTPRYLIKTRGQQVTLSCSPISGHRSVSWYQQTPGQGLQFLFEYFSETQRNKGNFPGRFSGRQFSNSRSEMNVSTLELGDSALYLCASSLGDRVTDTQYFGPGTRLTVL.

CDR3 sequence: CASSSTGDSYEQYF. CDR3 DNA: TGTGCCAGCAGCTCTACAGGGGACTCCTACGAGCAGTACTTC. The rearrangement links TRBV7-9 to TRBJ2-7, with 7 nucleotides matching TRBD1. The CDR3 is 14 residues long. The junction had 3 bases not matched to a gene; V was cut back by 4 bases and J by 0 bases. Germline CDR1 and CDR2: SEHNR and FQNEAQ (reference sequence). The full variable domain, with the rest looked up from reference TRBV7-9 and TRBJ2-7, is DTGVSQNPRHKITKRGQNVTFRCDPISEHNRLYWYRQTLGQGPEFLTYFQNEAQLEKSRLLSDRFSAERPKGSFSTLEIQRTEQGDSAMYLCASSSTGDSYEQYFGPGTRLTVT.

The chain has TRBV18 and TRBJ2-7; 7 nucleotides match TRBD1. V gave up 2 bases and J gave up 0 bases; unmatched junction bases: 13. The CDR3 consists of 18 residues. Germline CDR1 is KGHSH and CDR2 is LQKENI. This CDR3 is CASSPGNRGAASSYEQYF. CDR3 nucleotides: TGTGCCAGCTCACCAGGCAACAGGGGAGCAGCCAGCTCCTACGAGCAGTACTTC.

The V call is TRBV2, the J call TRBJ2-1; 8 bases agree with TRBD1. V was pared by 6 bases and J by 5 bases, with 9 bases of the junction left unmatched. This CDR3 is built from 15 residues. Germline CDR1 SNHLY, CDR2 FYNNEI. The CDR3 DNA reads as TGTGCCAGCAGCCCTGACAGGGGCAACCACAATGAGCAGTTCTTC. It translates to CASSPDRGNHNEQFF.

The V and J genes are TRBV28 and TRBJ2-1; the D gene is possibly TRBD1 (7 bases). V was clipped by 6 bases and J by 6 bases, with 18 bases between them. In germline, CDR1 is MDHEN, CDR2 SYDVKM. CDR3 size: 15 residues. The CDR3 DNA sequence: TGTGCCAGCAGCAACCCCCCAGGGGGGATCAATGAGCAGTTCTTC. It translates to CASSNPPGGINEQFF.

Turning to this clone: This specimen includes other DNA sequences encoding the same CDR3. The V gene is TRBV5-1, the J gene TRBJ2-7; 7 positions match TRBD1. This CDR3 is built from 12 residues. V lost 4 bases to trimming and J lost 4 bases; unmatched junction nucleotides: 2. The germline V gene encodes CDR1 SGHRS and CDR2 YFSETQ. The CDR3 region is CASSEDRYEQYF. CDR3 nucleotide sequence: TGCGCCAGCAGCGAGGACAGGTACGAGCAGTACTTC.

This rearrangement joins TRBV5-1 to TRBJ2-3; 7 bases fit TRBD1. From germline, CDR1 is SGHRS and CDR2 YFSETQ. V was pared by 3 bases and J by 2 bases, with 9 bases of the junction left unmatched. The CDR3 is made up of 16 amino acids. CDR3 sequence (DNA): TGCGCCAGCAGCTCGGGACAGACCACCTTCACAGATACGCAGTATTTT. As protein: CASSSGQTTFTDTQYF.

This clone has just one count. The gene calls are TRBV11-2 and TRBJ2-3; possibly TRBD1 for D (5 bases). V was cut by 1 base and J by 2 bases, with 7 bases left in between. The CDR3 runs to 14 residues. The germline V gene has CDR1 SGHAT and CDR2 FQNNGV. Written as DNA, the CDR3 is TGTGCCAGCAGCTTAGGACAGTACACAGATACGCAGTATTTT. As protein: CASSLGQYTDTQYF. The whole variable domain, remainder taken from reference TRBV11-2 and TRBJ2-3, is EAGVAQSPRYKIIEKRQSVAFWCNPISGHATLYWYQQILGQGPKLLIQFQNNGVVDDSQLPKDRFSAERLKGVDSTLKIQPAKLEDSAVYLCASSLGQYTDTQYFGPGTRLTVL.

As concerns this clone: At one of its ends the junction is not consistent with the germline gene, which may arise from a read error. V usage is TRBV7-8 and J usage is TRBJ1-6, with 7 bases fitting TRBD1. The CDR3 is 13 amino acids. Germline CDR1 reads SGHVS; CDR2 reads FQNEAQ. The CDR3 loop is CASGLGQLSDLHF. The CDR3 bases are TGTGCCAGCGGCTTGGGACAGCTGTCGGACCTCCACTTT. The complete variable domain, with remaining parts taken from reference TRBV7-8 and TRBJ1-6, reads GAGVSQSPRYKVAKRGQDVALRCDPISGHVSLFWYQQALGQGPEFLTYFQNEAQLDKSGLPSDRFFAERPEGSVSTLKIQRTQQEDSAVYLCASGLGQLSDLHFGNGTRLTVT.

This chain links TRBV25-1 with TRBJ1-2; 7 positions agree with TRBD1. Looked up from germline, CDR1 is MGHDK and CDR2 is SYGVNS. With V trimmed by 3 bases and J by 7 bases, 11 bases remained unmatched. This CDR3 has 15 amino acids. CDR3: CASSDPSTGRSGYTF. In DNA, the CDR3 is TGTGCCAGCAGTGATCCGTCGACAGGGAGGAGTGGCTACACCTTC.

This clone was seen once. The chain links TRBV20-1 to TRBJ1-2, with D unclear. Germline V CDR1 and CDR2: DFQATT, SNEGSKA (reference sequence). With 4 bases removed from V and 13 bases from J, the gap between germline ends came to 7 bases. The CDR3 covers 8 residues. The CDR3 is CSAKDTTF. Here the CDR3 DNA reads TGCAGTGCTAAAGACACCACCTTC.

CDR3 protein: CASSLSGQPHYGYTF. CDR3 coding DNA: TGTGCCAGCAGCTTATCGGGACAGCCCCACTATGGCTACACCTTC. V is TRBV11-2 and J is TRBJ1-2, with TRBD1 matching 7 bases. The CDR3 length is 15 residues. V dropped 2 bases and J dropped 3; count of bases not matched to a gene: 6. Germline CDR1 SGHAT, CDR2 FQNNGV.

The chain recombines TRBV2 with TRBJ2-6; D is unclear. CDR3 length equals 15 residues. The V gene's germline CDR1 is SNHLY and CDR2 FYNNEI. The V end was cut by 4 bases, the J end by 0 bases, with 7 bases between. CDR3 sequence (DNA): TGTGCCAGCAGTGTACAGCACTCTGGGGCCAACGTCCTGACTTTC. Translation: CASSVQHSGANVLTF.

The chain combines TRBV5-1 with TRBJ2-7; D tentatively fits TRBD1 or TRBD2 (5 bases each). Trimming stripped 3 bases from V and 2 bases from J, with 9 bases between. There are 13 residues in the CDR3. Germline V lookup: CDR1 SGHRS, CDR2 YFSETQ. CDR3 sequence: CASSWDATYEQYF. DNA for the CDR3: TGCGCCAGCAGCTGGGACGCCACCTACGAGCAGTACTTC.

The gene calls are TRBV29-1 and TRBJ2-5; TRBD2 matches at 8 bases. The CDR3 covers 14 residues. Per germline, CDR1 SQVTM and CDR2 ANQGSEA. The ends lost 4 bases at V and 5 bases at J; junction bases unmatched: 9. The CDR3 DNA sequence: TGCAGCGTTGTCCCTAGCGGGCGATACGAGACCCAGTACTTC. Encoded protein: CSVVPSGRYETQYF.

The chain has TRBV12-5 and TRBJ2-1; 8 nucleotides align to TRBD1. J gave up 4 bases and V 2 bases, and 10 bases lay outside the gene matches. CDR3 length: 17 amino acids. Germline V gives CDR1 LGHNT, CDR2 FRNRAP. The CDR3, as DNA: TGTGCTAGTGGTTTGCACAACCGGGACAGGAGATACAATGAGCAGTTCTTC. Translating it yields CASGLHNRDRRYNEQFF.